This paragraph reports one T cell receptor (beta chain). The source of the sample is a study of regulatory and conventional T cells in breast cancer. The CDR3 is made up of 15 amino acids. V lost 2 bases, J lost 9 bases, and 20 bases lay in between. In germline, CDR1 is SQVTM, CDR2 ANQGSEA. From the PCR reads, TCRdb called clonotypes with MiXCR, one entry per CDR3 protein. The profile shows more than 1,200 distinct CDR3 sequences, around 63% of them singletons. V is TRBV29-1 and J is TRBJ2-1; D is undetermined. Sequenced: regulatory T cells from blood. The TCR comes from a female donor in good health. CDR3 protein: CSVEFSTLGLGEQFF. CDR3 nucleotides: TGCAGCGTTGAATTTTCGACATTAGGCCTTGGTGAGCAGTTCTTC.